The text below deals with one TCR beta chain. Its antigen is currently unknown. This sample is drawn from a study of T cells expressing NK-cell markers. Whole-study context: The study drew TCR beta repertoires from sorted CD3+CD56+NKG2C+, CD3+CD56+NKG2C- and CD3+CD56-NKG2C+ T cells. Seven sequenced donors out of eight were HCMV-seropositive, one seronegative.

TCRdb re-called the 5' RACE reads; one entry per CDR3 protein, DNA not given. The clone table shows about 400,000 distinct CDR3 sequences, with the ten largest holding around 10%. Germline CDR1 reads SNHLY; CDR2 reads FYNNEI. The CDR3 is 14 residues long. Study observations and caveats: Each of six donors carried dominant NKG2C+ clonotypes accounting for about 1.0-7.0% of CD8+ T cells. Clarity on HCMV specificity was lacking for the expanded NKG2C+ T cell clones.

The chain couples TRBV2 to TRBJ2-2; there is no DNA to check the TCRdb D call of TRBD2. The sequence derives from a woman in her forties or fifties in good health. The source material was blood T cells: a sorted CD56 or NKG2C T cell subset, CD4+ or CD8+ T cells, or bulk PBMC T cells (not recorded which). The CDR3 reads CASSPGGLPGELFF.